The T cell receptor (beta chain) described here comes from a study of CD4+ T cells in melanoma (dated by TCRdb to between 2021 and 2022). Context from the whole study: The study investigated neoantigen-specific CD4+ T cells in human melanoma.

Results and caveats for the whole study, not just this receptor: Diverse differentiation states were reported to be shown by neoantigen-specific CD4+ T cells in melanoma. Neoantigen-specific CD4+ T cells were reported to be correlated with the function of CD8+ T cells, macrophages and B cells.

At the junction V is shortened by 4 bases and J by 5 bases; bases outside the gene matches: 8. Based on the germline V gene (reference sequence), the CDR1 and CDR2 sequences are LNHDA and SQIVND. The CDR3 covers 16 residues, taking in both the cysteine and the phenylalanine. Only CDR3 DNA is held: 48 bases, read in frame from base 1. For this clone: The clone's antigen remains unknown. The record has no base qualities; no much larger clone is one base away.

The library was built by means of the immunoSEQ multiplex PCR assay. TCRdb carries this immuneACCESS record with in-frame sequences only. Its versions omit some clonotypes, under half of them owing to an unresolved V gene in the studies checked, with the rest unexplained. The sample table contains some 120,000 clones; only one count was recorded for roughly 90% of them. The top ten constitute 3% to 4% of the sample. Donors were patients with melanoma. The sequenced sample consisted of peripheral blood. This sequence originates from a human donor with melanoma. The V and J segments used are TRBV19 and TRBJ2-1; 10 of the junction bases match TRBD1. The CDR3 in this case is CASSTRQGARDNEQFF. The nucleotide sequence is TGTGCCAGTAGTACCCGACAGGGGGCGCGGGACAATGAGCAGTTCTTC.